These T cell receptor beta chains were read from a single sample in a study of CD8+ T cells in alopecia areata. Profiling relied on immunoSEQ multiplex PCR, and the TCRdb table lists in-frame clones only, not all of them. The repertoire includes fewer than 200,000 clones, 59% of them detected once, and about 14% sits in the top ten. Material: CD4+ T cells sorted from blood, obtained at week 0. The receptors derive from a human donor with alopecia areata. Both conserved end residues are part of each CDR3. A D gene is named only where the DNA matches it firmly. Clone size appears in some rows only: once, few, many, or a class for an expanded clone.

j_gene: TRBJ2-6
d_gene: NA
abundance: NA
v_gene: TRBV30
CDR3nt: TGTGCCTGGAGTGTTATTCGTCCCACGGCTTCTGGGGCCAACGTCCTGACTTTC
CDR3aa: CAWSVIRPTASGANVLTF

j_gene: TRBJ2-1
d_gene: TRBD1
abundance: NA
v_gene: TRBV30
CDR3nt: TGTGCCTGGAGTGCAGGGGACAGGGTATCCTACAATGAGCAGTTCTTC
CDR3aa: CAWSAGDRVSYNEQFF

j_gene: TRBJ2-1
d_gene: NA
abundance: NA
v_gene: TRBV5-1
CDR3nt: TGCGCCAGCAGCTTGATCAGGGAGAGCTCCTACAATGAGCAGTTCTTC
CDR3aa: CASSLIRESSYNEQFF

j_gene: TRBJ1-6
d_gene: NA
abundance: NA
v_gene: TRBV12-5
CDR3nt: TGTGCTAGTGCTCCCGACGGTTCAGCATCCCTCCACTTT
CDR3aa: CASAPDGSASLHF

j_gene: TRBJ2-7
d_gene: NA
abundance: NA
v_gene: TRBV5-1
CDR3nt: TGCGCCAGCAGCTTTACAGGGCCCTACGAGCAGTACTTC
CDR3aa: CASSFTGPYEQYF

j_gene: TRBJ1-2
d_gene: TRBD1
abundance: few
v_gene: TRBV4-1
CDR3nt: TGCGCCAGCAGCCAATGGACAGGGGATGGCTACACCTTC
CDR3aa: CASSQWTGDGYTF

j_gene: TRBJ2-7
d_gene: NA
abundance: few
v_gene: TRBV28
CDR3nt: TGTGCCAGCAGTTTTGGGCCCTATGGGGACTTC
CDR3aa: CASSFGPYGDF

j_gene: TRBJ2-3
d_gene: TRBD1
abundance: NA
v_gene: TRBV30
CDR3nt: TGTGCCTGGAGGGTGCGGGGGACAGGGTACACAGATACGCAGTATTTT
CDR3aa: CAWRVRGTGYTDTQYF

j_gene: TRBJ2-3
d_gene: NA
abundance: NA
v_gene: TRBV10-3
CDR3nt: TGTGCCATCAGGGCGGGACTTCATACAGATACGCAGTATTTT
CDR3aa: CAIRAGLHTDTQYF

j_gene: TRBJ2-5
d_gene: TRBD1
abundance: few
v_gene: TRBV5-1
CDR3nt: TGCGCCAGCAACCTTTTAATCTCAAACAGGGGGCAAGAGACCCAGTACTTC
CDR3aa: CASNLLISNRGQETQYF

j_gene: TRBJ2-7
d_gene: NA
abundance: NA
v_gene: TRBV6-5
CDR3nt: TGTGCCAGCAGCTACCTCCCGAACTACGAGCAGTACTTC
CDR3aa: CASSYLPNYEQYF